This TCR beta chain was obtained from a study of vaccination and CD4 T cells after COVID-19. This clonotype has more than one count but fewer than ten. Antigen: not known. General study points: Among reactive clones from convalescent patients, a median 86.3% appeared only post-vaccination.

The CDR3 consists of 17 residues. The ends were cut back, 0 bases at V and 6 bases at J, with 16 bases in the middle. CDR1 is SGDLS, CDR2 YYNGEE, per germline. As for treatment: 10-day PBMC culture with coronavirus spike peptide pools or control peptides (ViraFEST assay). Oncomine TCR Beta short-read sequencing was applied to DNA from cultured CD4+ T cells. A single record per CDR3 protein comes from TCRdb applying MiXCR to the PCR reads. The sample has over 15,000 distinct CDR3 sequences, about a third seen once. Sequencing was carried out using cultured CD4+ T cells from blood. J is TRBJ1-6 and V is TRBV9; unclear D gene. The sequence was collected from a human donor with COVID-19. This CDR3 is CASSVAGGDPSNSPLHF. CDR3 nucleotide sequence: TGTGCCAGCAGCGTAGCGGGTGGGGATCCTTCTAATTCACCCCTCCACTTT.